A selection of T cell receptor beta chains follows, all from one sample in a study of preoperative IRX-2 immunotherapy in early breast cancer. Sequenced by immunoSEQ multiplex PCR; TCRdb stores in-frame clones only, minus some. The sample holds more than 20,000 clones, nearly 80% seen once. Sequenced material: lymph node tissue, taken before IRX-2 immunotherapy. Source of these receptors: a human donor with breast cancer. The conserved cysteine and the conserved F or W are not part of the CDR3 here.

CDR3 length	V gene	J gene	CDR3 protein
14	TRBV7-7	TRBJ2-2	ASSLARVSNTGELF
13	TRBV11-3	TRBJ1-2	ASSLDGEGAYGYT
15	TRBV14	TRBJ2-7	ASSPRRPQVITYEQY
12	TRBV18	TRBJ2-7	ASSINRAGYEQY
13	TRBV7-1	TRBJ2-3	ASSLDSSGKDTQY
11	TRBV7-8	TRBJ1-1	ASSRTIDTEAF
12	TRBV18	TRBJ2-7	ASSGGTGGYEQY
16	TRBV30	TRBJ1-5	AWSLGHYQKDSNQPQH
13	TRBV11-3	TRBJ1-3	ASSLLPGNGNTIY
16	TRBV28	TRBJ1-2	ASSLPSNRVYRNYGYT
11	TRBV30	TRBJ1-5	AWRSGNNQPQH
13	TRBV7-5	TRBJ1-5	ASSLTGGRNQPQH
12	TRBV7-6	TRBJ1-2	ASSPRHRNYGYT
13	TRBV11-3	TRBJ1-2	ASSLGQGSYYGYT
13	TRBV23-1	TRBJ2-3	ASSFGLAAPDTQY
20	TRBV15	TRBJ1-1	ATSRERRGTTLRFDLYAEAF
12	TRBV11-3	TRBJ1-4	ASSHRGPNEKLF